The 24 T cell receptor beta chains listed next were all sequenced from one sample in a study of regulatory T cells in long-lasting Graves disease. Noted time point: persistent/refractory GD, antithyroid drugs over 5 years with positive TRAb. PBMC-derived RNA was used for the TCR library. HTBI primers from iRepertoire and Arm-PCR of CDR3 regions yielded the TCR beta libraries. In TCRdb, the multiplex PCR reads were re-called with MiXCR into one record per CDR3 protein. The repertoire includes roughly 400,000 distinct CDR3 sequences, 21% of them detected once, and about 13% sits in the top ten. The sequences come from peripheral blood mononuclear cells (PBMCs), collected when the disease was refractory, from a patient treated with antithyroid drugs. The receptors shown here come from a female donor with Graves disease.

This clonotype was observed many times. The chain couples TRBV7-8 to TRBJ2-5; weak D call: TRBD1 (5 bases). CDR3 size: 14 residues. Trimming left V 1 base short and J 7 bases short, with 13 bases between. CDR1 SGHVS and CDR2 FQNEAQ come from the germline V gene. The CDR3 loop reads CASSLEDTTGTQYF. The CDR3 nucleotides are TGTGCCAGCAGCTTAGAGGACACCACGGGGACCCAGTACTTC.

This clonotype was observed at least ten times. The chain employs TRBV6-5 and TRBJ2-1, with 7 nucleotides matching TRBD2. The length of the CDR3 is 16 residues. Germline loops: CDR1 MNHEY, CDR2 SVGAGI. V was clipped by 0 bases and J by 7 bases; unmatched bases: 9. CDR3 sequence (DNA): TGTGCCAGCAGTTACTCGATCTATGGGGAGGGGAATGAGCAGTTCTTC. This gives the protein CASSYSIYGEGNEQFF.

The genes are TRBV7-9 and TRBJ2-7, with 11 bases aligning to TRBD1. Per germline, CDR1 SEHNR and CDR2 FQNEAQ (reference sequence). The CDR3 covers 15 residues. The V gene end was trimmed by 3 bases and the J gene end by 4 bases; junction bases not matched to a gene: 5. The CDR3 bases are TGTGCCAGCAGCTTTACCGGGACAGGGGGGTACGAGCAGTACTTC. Translated, it gives CASSFTGTGGYEQYF.

The CDR3 reads CASSGRLGRGYSGNTIYF. For the CDR3, the DNA is TGTGCCAGCAGTGGTCGTCTAGGCCGGGGGTACTCTGGAAACACCATATATTTT. The chain recombines TRBV6-1 with TRBJ1-3; D possibly corresponds to TRBD1 (5 bases). The CDR3 runs 18 residues. V was shortened by 4 bases and J by 0 bases, with 19 bases between the two germline ends. Per the germline V gene, CDR1 is MNHNS and CDR2 is SASEGT.

V and J are TRBV25-1 and TRBJ2-7; the D is unclear. V was shortened by 4 bases and J by 0 bases, with 10 bases between the two germline ends. The CDR3 covers 14 residues. Germline CDR1 is MGHDK and CDR2 is SYGVNS. The CDR3, as DNA: TGTGCCAGCAGTGGGGCACTAACCTCCTACGAGCAGTACTTC. Protein sequence: CASSGALTSYEQYF.

This clonotype has only a few counts. This chain joins TRBV28 and TRBJ2-2, with 9 nucleotides matching TRBD2. Germline loops: CDR1 MDHEN, CDR2 SYDVKM. V lost 4 bases to trimming and J lost 4 bases; unmatched junction nucleotides: 4. The CDR3 is made up of 15 amino acids. The CDR3 DNA reads as TGTGCCAGCAGTTCGAGCGGGAGGTCCACCGGGGAGCTGTTTTTT. This gives the protein CASSSSGRSTGELFF.

This clonotype was seen a few times. The genes are TRBV5-1 and TRBJ1-1, with a weak D call TRBD1 (6 bases). Trimming took 4 bases from V and 2 from J, leaving 18 bases between them. From germline, CDR1 is SGHRS and CDR2 YFSETQ. The CDR3 length is 16 residues. The chain's CDR3 is CASSSIGQDRNTEAFF. CDR3 nucleotides: TGCGCCAGCAGCAGTATTGGGCAGGACAGAAACACTGAAGCTTTCTTT.

This clonotype was recorded a few times. The gene calls are TRBV7-3 and TRBJ2-1; D gene uncertain. The length of the CDR3 is 15 residues. Germline lookup yields CDR1 SGHTA and CDR2 FQGTGA. V was cut by 4 bases and J by 6 bases, with 16 bases left in between. CDR3: CASSSTPGRTNEQFF. For the CDR3, the DNA is TGTGCCAGCAGCTCGACCCCAGGACGGACCAATGAGCAGTTCTTC.

The J gene is TRBJ1-6, the V gene TRBV19; no firm D call. The CDR3 is 13 amino acids. The V gene lost 5 bases and the J gene lost 6 bases, with 8 bases spanning the gap. From germline, CDR1 is LNHDA and CDR2 SQIVND (reference sequence). CDR3 DNA sequence: TGTGCCAGTAGTCCCTGGACTAATTCACCCCTCCACTTT. Its translation: CASSPWTNSPLHF.

This clonotype came up many times. J is TRBJ1-3 and V is TRBV28; no clear D gene. The germline gives CDR1 MDHEN, CDR2 SYDVKM. CDR3 length: 15 residues. V dropped 3 bases and J dropped 0 bases, with 9 bases sitting between them. As DNA, the CDR3 is TGTGCCAGCAGTTTTGAGCTCAGCTCTGGAAACACCATATATTTT. Amino acids: CASSFELSSGNTIYF.

This clonotype was seen at least ten times. The chain has TRBV6-5 and TRBJ1-2; a weak D match, TRBD1 (6 bases). The germline V and J ends were trimmed by 2 bases and 7 bases, with 8 bases remaining between them. The CDR3 length is 12 residues. Per germline, CDR1 MNHEY and CDR2 SVGAGI. CDR3 in amino acids: CASSYRGGGYTF. The CDR3 nucleotides read TGTGCCAGCAGTTACCGAGGGGGTGGCTACACCTTC.

This clonotype was recorded a few times. The chain carries TRBV18 and TRBJ1-4; 8 positions match TRBD1. The CDR3 has 15 amino acids. V lost 4 bases to trimming and J lost 8 bases; unmatched junction nucleotides: 9. Per germline, CDR1 KGHSH and CDR2 LQKENI. The CDR3 sequence is CASSRLDRGREKLFF. The CDR3 bases are TGTGCCAGCTCACGACTCGACAGGGGTAGGGAAAAACTGTTTTTT. Based on the CDR3 plus reference TRBV18 and TRBJ1-4, the full variable domain is NAGVMQNPRHLVRRRGQEARLRCSPMKGHSHVYWYRQLPEEGLKFMVYLQKENIIDESGMPKERFSAEFPKEGPSILRIQQVVRGDSAAYFCASSRLDRGREKLFFGSGTQLSVL.

This clonotype was seen repeatedly, ten times or more. The J gene is TRBJ1-2, the V gene TRBV18; perhaps TRBD1 as D (6 bases). From germline, CDR1 is KGHSH and CDR2 LQKENI. The CDR3 totals 13 residues. Trimming left V 8 bases short and J 1 base short, with 11 bases between. The CDR3 spells CASSPDSNYGYTF. The CDR3 DNA follows: TGTGCCAGCAGCCCGGACAGTAACTATGGCTACACCTTC.

A few counts support this clonotype. The rearrangement joins TRBV30 to TRBJ1-1; D is undetermined. From germline, CDR1 is GTSNPN and CDR2 SVGIG (reference sequence). The length of the CDR3 is 13 residues. V dropped 3 bases and J dropped 3 bases, with 11 bases sitting between them. CDR3 DNA sequence: TGTGCCTGGAGACCAGAATTTGACACTGAAGCTTTCTTT. As protein: CAWRPEFDTEAFF.

This clonotype has just a few counts. The chain couples TRBV19 to TRBJ2-7, with 10 bases aligning to TRBD2. The germline V gene has CDR1 LNHDA and CDR2 SQIVND (reference sequence). The CDR3 is 14 residues long. V shed 5 bases, J shed 4 bases, and the junction held 5 bases outside the gene matches. The CDR3 loop is CASSASGRRYEQYF. DNA of the CDR3: TGTGCCAGTAGTGCTAGCGGGAGACGGTACGAGCAGTACTTC.

This clonotype was recorded at least ten times. The chain links TRBV28 to TRBJ2-5, with D hard to call. Trimming left V 4 bases short and J 1 base short, with 7 bases between. The CDR3 contains 13 residues. Germline CDR1 and CDR2: MDHEN and SYDVKM. In nucleotides, the CDR3 is TGTGCCAGCAGTTCTCAGCCCCAAGAGACCCAGTACTTC. Residues: CASSSQPQETQYF.

Only a few counts were recorded for this clonotype. This chain connects TRBV15 to TRBJ2-7, with TRBD1 matching over 11 bases. The germline V gene encodes CDR1 LNHNV and CDR2 YYDKDF (reference sequence). V gave up 2 bases and J gave up 0 bases; unmatched junction bases: 6. The CDR3 is 17 amino acids. The CDR3 spells CATSRPPDRGLSYEQYF. DNA for the CDR3: TGTGCCACCAGCAGACCCCCGGACAGGGGGCTCTCCTACGAGCAGTACTTC.

As concerns this clonotype: The conserved phenylalanine or tryptophan normally closing the CDR3 is absent here, so this likely arose from a read error. The J gene is TRBJ1-5, the V gene TRBV20-1, with D maybe TRBD1 (5 bases). This CDR3 contains 13 residues. The germline V and J ends were trimmed by 4 bases and 6 bases, with 13 bases remaining between them. CDR1 is DFQATT and CDR2 is SNEGSKA in the germline V gene (reference sequence). For the CDR3, the DNA is TGCAGTGCTAAGACAGAGATTGGTCAGCCCCAGCATTCT. Protein sequence: CSAKTEIGQPQHS.

The chain has TRBV19 and TRBJ2-7; D perhaps matches TRBD1 (5 bases). V was clipped by 4 bases and J by 6 bases, with 13 bases between them. Germline CDR1 and CDR2: LNHDA and SQIVND (reference sequence). The CDR3 is 13 residues long. The CDR3 coding sequence is TGTGCCAGTAGTACGACAGCAGGGTGCGAGCAGTACTTC. Its protein is CASSTTAGCEQYF. Full variable domain (rest looked up from reference TRBV19 and TRBJ2-7): DGGITQSPKYLFRKEGQNVTLSCEQNLNHDAMYWYRQDPGQGLRLIYYSQIVNDFQKGDIAEGYSVSREKKESFPLTVTSAQKNPTAFYLCASSTTAGCEQYFGPGTRLTVT.

This clonotype appeared many times. This sequence joins TRBV9 and TRBJ1-1; D remains ambiguous. This CDR3 has 14 residues. The germline CDR1 and CDR2 sequences are SGDLS and YYNGEE. Trimming cost V 9 bases and J 4 bases, with 19 bases left between them. Here the CDR3 DNA reads TGTGCCACTAACAAGATTGGGCCTGGCACTGAAGCTTTCTTT. Translated: CATNKIGPGTEAFF. Together with reference TRBV9 and TRBJ1-1, the CDR3 gives the full variable domain: DSGVTQTPKHLITATGQRVTLRCSPRSGDLSVYWYQQSLDQGLQFLIQYYNGEERAKGNILERFSAQQFPDLHSELNLSSLELGDSALYFCATNKIGPGTEAFFGQGTRLTVV.

V and J are TRBV5-6 and TRBJ1-5, with no clear D. V dropped 0 bases and J dropped 4 bases, with 8 bases sitting between them. This CDR3 is built from 14 residues. Looked up from germline, CDR1 is SGHDT and CDR2 is YYEEEE. This CDR3 reads CASSLGQRNQPQHF. The CDR3 nucleotides read TGTGCCAGCAGCTTGGGCCAAAGAAATCAGCCCCAGCATTTT. Using reference TRBV5-6 and TRBJ1-5 for the parts outside the CDR3, the full variable domain is DAGVTQSPTHLIKTRGQQVTLRCSPKSGHDTVSWYQQALGQGPQFIFQYYEEEERQRGNFPDRFSGHQFPNYSSELNVNALLLGDSALYLCASSLGQRNQPQHFGDGTRLSIL.

This clonotype was observed at least ten times. The CDR3 DNA follows: TGCAGTGCTAGCCCCGGGACTAGCGGCTACGAGCAGTACTTC. Its protein product is CSASPGTSGYEQYF. The V and J genes are TRBV20-1 and TRBJ2-7; 11 nucleotides align to TRBD2. V lost 3 bases, J lost 3 bases, and 4 bases stayed unmatched. The CDR3 spans 14 residues. Germline V CDR1 and CDR2: DFQATT, SNEGSKA (reference sequence).

This clonotype has at least ten counts. The chain carries TRBV12-3 or TRBV12-4 and TRBJ1-6; D is unclear. Between the trimmed V and J ends, which lost 5 bases and 7 bases, there was a span of 21 bases. CDR3 size: 17 residues. For the CDR3, the DNA is TGTGCCAGCAGTACCCCCGGGCGGCGTCAGGAAAATTCACCCCTCCACTTT. Residues: CASSTPGRRQENSPLHF.

This chain connects TRBV28 to TRBJ2-3; TRBD1 agrees at 8 bases. The CDR3 contains 15 residues. Germline V gene data show CDR1 as MDHEN and CDR2 as SYDVKM. Losses at the gene ends were 6 bases for V and 7 bases for J; bases not matched to a gene: 12. The CDR3 coding sequence is TGTGCCAGCAGACCCAACAGGGGGGTAGTAAATACGCAGTATTTT. Translation: CASRPNRGVVNTQYF.